A selection of T cell receptor beta chains follows, all from one sample in a study of blood T cell repertoires in COVID-19. The method was immunoSEQ multiplex PCR; TCRdb's version includes in-frame clones alone and lacks a portion of them. The repertoire holds 150,000 to 200,000 clones, with about 86% as singletons. Sequenced sample: peripheral blood. These receptors were obtained from a human donor with acute or convalescent COVID-19. The donor label of this sample is uncertain. Both conserved end residues are part of each CDR3. D genes are given only for firm matches. Expanded clones get a size class; other rows say once, few or many, or leave the size out.

j_gene: TRBJ1-4; abundance: once; v_gene: TRBV5-1; d_gene: TRBD1; CDR3aa: CASSLGQGDEKLFF; CDR3nt: TGCGCCAGCAGCTTGGGTCAGGGGGATGAAAAACTGTTTTTT
j_gene: TRBJ1-1; abundance: -; v_gene: TRBV2; d_gene: TRBD1; CDR3aa: CASRTPRDRGGSTEAFF; CDR3nt: TGTGCCAGCAGAACCCCCCGGGACAGGGGCGGAAGCACTGAAGCTTTCTTT
j_gene: TRBJ2-6; abundance: -; v_gene: TRBV7-2; d_gene: -; CDR3aa: CASSLEQLGSGANVLTF; CDR3nt: TGTGCCAGCAGCTTGGAACAGTTAGGCTCTGGGGCCAACGTCCTGACTTTC
j_gene: TRBJ2-7; abundance: -; v_gene: TRBV3-1/TRBV3-2; d_gene: TRBD2; CDR3aa: CASSQSTSGALYEQYF; CDR3nt: TGTGCCAGCAGCCAATCGACTAGCGGAGCCCTCTACGAGCAGTACTTC
j_gene: TRBJ2-1; abundance: few; v_gene: TRBV10-3; d_gene: -; CDR3aa: CATRGDEQFF; CDR3nt: TGTGCCACCAGAGGGGATGAGCAGTTCTTC
j_gene: TRBJ2-2; abundance: -; v_gene: TRBV19; d_gene: TRBD2; CDR3aa: CASSIPGGSGELFF; CDR3nt: TGTGCCAGTAGTATCCCCGGGGGGAGCGGGGAGCTGTTTTTT
j_gene: TRBJ2-1; abundance: -; v_gene: TRBV10-1; d_gene: TRBD2; CDR3aa: CASSDGLAGGRGSYNEQFF; CDR3nt: TGCGCCAGCAGTGATGGCCTAGCGGGAGGGAGGGGCTCCTACAATGAGCAGTTCTTC
j_gene: TRBJ2-1; abundance: -; v_gene: TRBV3-1/TRBV3-2; d_gene: -; CDR3aa: CASSQPRGSSYNEQFF; CDR3nt: TGTGCCAGCAGCCAGCCACGGGGGAGCTCCTACAATGAGCAGTTCTTC
j_gene: TRBJ1-4; abundance: -; v_gene: TRBV10-3; d_gene: -; CDR3aa: CATGNSDEKLFF; CDR3nt: TGTGCCACGGGGAACAGCGATGAAAAACTGTTTTTT
j_gene: TRBJ2-7; abundance: once; v_gene: TRBV2; d_gene: TRBD2; CDR3aa: CASSISGGVYGRSYEQYF; CDR3nt: TGTGCCAGCAGCATAAGCGGGGGGGTCTACGGTCGATCCTACGAGCAGTACTTC
j_gene: TRBJ1-1; abundance: -; v_gene: TRBV18; d_gene: TRBD1; CDR3aa: CASSDSGGAAKAFF; CDR3nt: TGTGCCAGCTCAGATTCAGGGGGCGCAGCTAAAGCTTTCTTT
j_gene: TRBJ1-3; abundance: once; v_gene: TRBV9; d_gene: -; CDR3aa: CASSAEGGGAFGNTIYF; CDR3nt: TGTGCCAGCAGCGCCGAGGGCGGGGGCGCGTTCGGAAACACCATATATTTT
j_gene: TRBJ1-1; abundance: few; v_gene: TRBV28; d_gene: -; CDR3aa: CASSYARGGGLTEAFF; CDR3nt: TGTGCCAGCAGTTACGCAAGGGGTGGGGGACTCACTGAAGCTTTCTTT
j_gene: TRBJ2-3; abundance: -; v_gene: TRBV5-1; d_gene: TRBD2; CDR3aa: CASSLAGGPLDTQYF; CDR3nt: TGCGCCAGCAGCCTAGCGGGAGGGCCCCTAGATACGCAGTATTTT
j_gene: TRBJ2-3; abundance: -; v_gene: TRBV11-3; d_gene: TRBD1; CDR3aa: CASSLDFGQAPVMGHRSTDTQYF; CDR3nt: TGTGCCAGCAGCTTAGACTTCGGACAGGCGCCCGTCATGGGGCACCGGAGCACAGATACGCAGTATTTT
j_gene: TRBJ2-2; abundance: -; v_gene: TRBV15; d_gene: -; CDR3aa: CATSRDLLVVTGELFF; CDR3nt: TGTGCCACCAGCAGAGATCTGCTAGTCGTCACCGGGGAGCTGTTTTTT
j_gene: TRBJ1-1; abundance: -; v_gene: TRBV27; d_gene: -; CDR3aa: CASSFLEGVGTEAFF; CDR3nt: TGTGCCAGCAGTTTCTTAGAGGGGGTGGGCACTGAAGCTTTCTTT
j_gene: TRBJ2-2; abundance: -; v_gene: TRBV3-1/TRBV3-2; d_gene: TRBD2; CDR3aa: CASSIRGLAGSTGELFF; CDR3nt: TGTGCCAGCAGCATACGCGGACTAGCGGGATCCACCGGGGAGCTGTTTTTT
j_gene: TRBJ1-1; abundance: -; v_gene: TRBV5-8; d_gene: -; CDR3aa: CASSKGQNTEAFF; CDR3nt: TGTGCCAGCAGCAAGGGACAGAACACTGAAGCTTTCTTT
j_gene: TRBJ1-5; abundance: -; v_gene: TRBV28; d_gene: -; CDR3aa: CASSLLQDNQPQHF; CDR3nt: TGTGCCAGCAGTTTACTACAGGATAATCAGCCCCAGCATTTT
j_gene: TRBJ2-1; abundance: once; v_gene: TRBV11-2; d_gene: TRBD2; CDR3aa: CASSLGSGRLFF; CDR3nt: TGTGCCAGCAGCTTAGGTAGCGGGAGACTGTTCTTC
j_gene: TRBJ1-6; abundance: -; v_gene: TRBV5-1; d_gene: -; CDR3aa: CASSYDTTALHF; CDR3nt: TGCGCCAGCAGCTACGACACCACCGCCCTCCACTTT
j_gene: TRBJ1-1; abundance: -; v_gene: TRBV30; d_gene: -; CDR3aa: CAWRGGDAEAFF; CDR3nt: TGTGCCTGGAGGGGGGGAGATGCTGAAGCTTTCTTT
j_gene: TRBJ1-1; abundance: -; v_gene: TRBV4-1; d_gene: TRBD1; CDR3aa: CASSQRQQGATTEAFF; CDR3nt: TGCGCCAGCAGCCAAAGACAGCAGGGGGCGACCACTGAAGCTTTCTTT
j_gene: TRBJ1-2; abundance: -; v_gene: TRBV21-1; d_gene: -; CDR3aa: CASSKGGTGLRGYTF; CDR3nt: TGTGCCAGCAGCAAAGGGGGAACAGGGTTGAGAGGCTACACCTTC
j_gene: TRBJ2-5; abundance: -; v_gene: TRBV7-9; d_gene: TRBD2; CDR3aa: CASSPTSGQETQYF; CDR3nt: TGTGCCAGCAGCCCCACTAGCGGACAGGAGACCCAGTACTTC
j_gene: TRBJ2-3; abundance: -; v_gene: TRBV30; d_gene: TRBD1; CDR3aa: CACLTGGLGDTQYF; CDR3nt: TGTGCCTGTCTTACAGGGGGCCTAGGAGATACGCAGTATTTT
j_gene: TRBJ1-2; abundance: few; v_gene: TRBV7-3; d_gene: -; CDR3aa: CASPGGLVYGYTF; CDR3nt: TGTGCCAGCCCTGGGGGACTCGTATATGGCTACACCTTC